These T cell receptor beta chains were read from a single sample in a study of blood T cell repertoires in COVID-19. Only in-frame clones appear in the TCRdb table, and some are missing; sequencing was by immunoSEQ multiplex PCR. The sample has about 200,000 clones; more than 80% are singletons. The sequenced sample was peripheral blood. Receptors were obtained from a woman older than 75 with COVID-19, enrolled during active disease. CDR3s include the opening cysteine and the closing phenylalanine or tryptophan. A D gene is named only where the DNA matches it firmly. Rows give clone size only sometimes, using once, few, many, or a class for an expanded clone.

clone_size	d_call	j_call	v_call	cdr3_nt	cdr3_aa
NA	NA	TRBJ1-2	TRBV19	TGTGCCAGTCGGACATTACTTCACTATGGCTACACCTTC	CASRTLLHYGYTF
NA	TRBD1	TRBJ2-7	TRBV7-9	TGTGCCAGCAGCTTCTGGGACAGGGCCTACGAGCAGTACTTC	CASSFWDRAYEQYF
NA	NA	TRBJ1-3	TRBV7-2	TGTGCCAGCAGCTTAAGAGGGTCTGGAAACACCATATATTTT	CASSLRGSGNTIYF
NA	TRBD2	TRBJ2-1	TRBV7-2	TGTGCCAGCAGCACCCTAGCGGGGGTTGAGCAGTTCTTC	CASSTLAGVEQFF
once	NA	TRBJ1-2	TRBV3-1/TRBV3-2	TGTGCCAGCAGCCCGGACGACCAGGGTGGGTATGGCTACACCTTC	CASSPDDQGGYGYTF
NA	NA	TRBJ2-1	TRBV19	TGTGCCAGTAGTATAAGTCTGGCGGGGTGGGTCAATGAGCAGTTCTTC	CASSISLAGWVNEQFF
NA	NA	TRBJ1-5	TRBV5-1	TGCGCCAGCAGCTTACAGGGATTGGGGAATCAGCCCCAGCATTTT	CASSLQGLGNQPQHF
NA	NA	TRBJ1-5	TRBV9	TGTGCCAGCAGCGTAGGGCATAATAGCAATCAGCCCCAGCATTTT	CASSVGHNSNQPQHF
NA	TRBD1	TRBJ1-2	TRBV11-2	TGTGCCAGCAGCTTAAGAACGGGACAGGGGGCGCGGGGCTACACCTTC	CASSLRTGQGARGYTF
NA	NA	TRBJ1-6	TRBV5-1	TGCGCCAGCAGCTTGGGCCACGAGGATTCACCCCTCCACTTT	CASSLGHEDSPLHF
few	NA	TRBJ2-5	TRBV7-8	TGTGCCAGCAGCTTAGCGTGGTGGGGCGAGACCCAGTACTTC	CASSLAWWGETQYF
NA	NA	TRBJ1-1	TRBV3-1/TRBV3-2	TGTGCCAGCAGATTCGGCGGGGCTGGCACTGAAGCTTTCTTT	CASRFGGAGTEAFF
NA	TRBD2	TRBJ2-3	TRBV19	TGTGCCAGTAGAGCGGGACTCCTTAGCACAGATACGCAGTATTTT	CASRAGLLSTDTQYF
once	TRBD1	TRBJ2-3	TRBV6-6	TGTGCCAGCAGTGCCCCTGGACAGGGGGATACAGATACGCAGTATTTT	CASSAPGQGDTDTQYF
NA	NA	TRBJ1-1	TRBV9	TGTGCCAGCAGCGCAGGACTACCCGCGAGGGGAGGAACTGAAGCTTTCTTT	CASSAGLPARGGTEAFF
once	NA	TRBJ2-3	TRBV7-2	TGTGCCAGCAGCACCGGGGGAACGGGCACGCAGTATTTT	CASSTGGTGTQYF
NA	TRBD2	TRBJ2-3	TRBV5-1	TGCGCCAGCAGCCCGGGACTAGCGGAAAGCACAGATACGCAGTATTTT	CASSPGLAESTDTQYF
few	NA	TRBJ1-4	TRBV5-1	TGCGCCAGCAGCTTGGGGCAGGGTTATGAAAAACTGTTTTTT	CASSLGQGYEKLFF
NA	NA	TRBJ2-2	TRBV2	TGTGCCAGCAGTGCCAGCGTAACCGGGGAGCTGTTTTTT	CASSASVTGELFF
NA	NA	TRBJ1-3	TRBV9	TGTGCCAGCAGCGGTCGGTCCGCTGGAAACACCATATATTTT	CASSGRSAGNTIYF